The source of this T cell receptor beta chain is a study of T cell responses to AZD1222 COVID-19 vaccine. TCRdb's copy holds only in-frame clones and misses some; the assay was immunoSEQ multiplex PCR. Of some 180,000 clones in the sample, approximately 89% were seen once. Specimen: peripheral blood, collected 28 days after the second AZD1222 dose. This receptor was obtained from an adult who received the AZD1222 COVID-19 vaccine.

The CDR3 region is CAWSEDRMAKNIQYF. In DNA, the CDR3 is TGTGCCTGGAGTGAGGACAGGATGGCCAAAAACATTCAGTACTTC. The chain recombines TRBV30 with TRBJ2-4, with 7 nucleotides matching TRBD1. Germline trimming cut 1 base from V and 1 base from J; bases unmatched to any gene: 4. Germline lookup yields CDR1 GTSNPN and CDR2 SVGIG (reference sequence). This CDR3 region has 15 residues. Full variable domain (rest looked up from reference TRBV30 and TRBJ2-4): SQTIHQWPATLVQPVGSPLSLECTVEGTSNPNLYWYRQAAGRGLQLLFYSVGIGQISSEVPQNLSASRPQDRQFILSSKKLLLSDSGFYLCAWSEDRMAKNIQYFGAGTRLSVL.